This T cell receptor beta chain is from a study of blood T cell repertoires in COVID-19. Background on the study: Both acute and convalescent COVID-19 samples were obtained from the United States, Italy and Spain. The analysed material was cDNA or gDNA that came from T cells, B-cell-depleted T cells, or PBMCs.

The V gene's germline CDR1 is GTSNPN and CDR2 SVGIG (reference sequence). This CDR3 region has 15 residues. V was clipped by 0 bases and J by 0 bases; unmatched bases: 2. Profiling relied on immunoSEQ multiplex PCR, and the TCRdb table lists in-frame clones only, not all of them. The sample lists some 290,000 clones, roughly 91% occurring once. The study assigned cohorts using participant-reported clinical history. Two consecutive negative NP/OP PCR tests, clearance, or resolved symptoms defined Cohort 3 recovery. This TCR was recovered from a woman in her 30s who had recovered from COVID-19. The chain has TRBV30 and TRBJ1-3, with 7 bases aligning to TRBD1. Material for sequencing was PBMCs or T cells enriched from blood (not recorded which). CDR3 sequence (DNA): TGTGCCTGGAGTGTACAGGGGAGCTCTGGAAACACCATATATTTT. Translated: CAWSVQGSSGNTIYF.